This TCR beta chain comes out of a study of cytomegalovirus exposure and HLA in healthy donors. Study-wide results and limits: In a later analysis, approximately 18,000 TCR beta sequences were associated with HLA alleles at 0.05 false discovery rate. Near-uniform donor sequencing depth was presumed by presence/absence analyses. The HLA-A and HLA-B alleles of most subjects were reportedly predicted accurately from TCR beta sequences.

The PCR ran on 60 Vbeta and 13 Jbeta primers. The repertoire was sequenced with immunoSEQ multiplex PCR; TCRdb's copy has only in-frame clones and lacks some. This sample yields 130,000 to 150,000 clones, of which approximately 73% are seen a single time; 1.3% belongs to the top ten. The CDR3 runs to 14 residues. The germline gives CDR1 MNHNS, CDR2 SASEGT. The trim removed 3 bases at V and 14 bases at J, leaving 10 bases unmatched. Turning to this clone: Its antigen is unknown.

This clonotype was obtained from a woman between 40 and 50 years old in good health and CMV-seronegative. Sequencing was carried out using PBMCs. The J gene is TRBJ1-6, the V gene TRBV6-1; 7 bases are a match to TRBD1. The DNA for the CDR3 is TGTGCCAGCAGTGAGACAGGGAAGACGTGGGCCCTCCACTTT. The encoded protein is CASSETGKTWALHF.